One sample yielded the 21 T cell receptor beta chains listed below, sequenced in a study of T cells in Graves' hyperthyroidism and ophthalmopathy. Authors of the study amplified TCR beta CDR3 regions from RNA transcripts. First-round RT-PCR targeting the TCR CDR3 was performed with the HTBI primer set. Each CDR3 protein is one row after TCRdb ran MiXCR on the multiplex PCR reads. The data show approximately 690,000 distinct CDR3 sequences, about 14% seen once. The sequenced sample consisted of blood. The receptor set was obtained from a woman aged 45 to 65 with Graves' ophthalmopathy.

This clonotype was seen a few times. The CDR3 nucleotides are TGTGCCAGCAGCCTAAGACTAGCGGGAGGGTTCGATGAGCAGTTCTTC. This translates into CASSLRLAGGFDEQFF. V gene TRBV7-3 combines with J gene TRBJ2-1; 14 bases match TRBD2. Per the germline V gene, CDR1 is SGHTA and CDR2 is FQGTGA. V lost 5 bases to trimming and J lost 8 bases; unmatched junction nucleotides: 8. The CDR3 is 16 residues long.

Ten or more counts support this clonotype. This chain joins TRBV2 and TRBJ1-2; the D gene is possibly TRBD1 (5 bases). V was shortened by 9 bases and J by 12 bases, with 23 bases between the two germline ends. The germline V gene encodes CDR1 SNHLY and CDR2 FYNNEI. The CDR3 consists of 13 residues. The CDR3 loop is CASHSGNERGNTF. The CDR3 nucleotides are TGTGCCAGTCATTCCGGGAATGAGAGGGGCAACACCTTC.

The CDR3 coding sequence is TGCGCCAGCAGCGGGCTAGAAGGGTATCGGGACATTCAGTACTTC. Its translation is CASSGLEGYRDIQYF. The rearrangement joins TRBV4-1 to TRBJ2-4; no definite D call. V lost 5 bases to trimming and J lost 8 bases, with 19 bases between them. The germline V gene encodes CDR1 MGHRA and CDR2 YSYEKL. There are 15 residues in the CDR3.

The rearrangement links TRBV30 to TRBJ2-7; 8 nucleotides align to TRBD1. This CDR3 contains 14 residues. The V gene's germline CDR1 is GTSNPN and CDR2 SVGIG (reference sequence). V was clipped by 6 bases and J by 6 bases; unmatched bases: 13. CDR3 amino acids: CACQGAIISSEQYF. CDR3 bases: TGTGCCTGCCAGGGGGCGATAATCTCTAGCGAGCAGTACTTC.

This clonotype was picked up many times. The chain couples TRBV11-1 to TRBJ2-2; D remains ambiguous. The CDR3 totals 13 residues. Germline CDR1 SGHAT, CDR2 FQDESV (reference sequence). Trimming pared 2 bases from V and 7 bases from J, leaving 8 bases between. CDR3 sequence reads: CASSLLGGGELFF. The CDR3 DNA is TGTGCCAGCAGCTTACTAGGCGGCGGGGAGCTGTTTTTT.

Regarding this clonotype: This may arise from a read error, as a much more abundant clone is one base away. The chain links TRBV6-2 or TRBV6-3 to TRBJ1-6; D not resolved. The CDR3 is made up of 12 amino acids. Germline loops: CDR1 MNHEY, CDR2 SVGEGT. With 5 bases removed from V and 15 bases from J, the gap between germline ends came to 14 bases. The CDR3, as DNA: TGTGCCAGCAGTGCCTCAACATTACTCCTCCACTTT. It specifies CASSASTLLLHF.

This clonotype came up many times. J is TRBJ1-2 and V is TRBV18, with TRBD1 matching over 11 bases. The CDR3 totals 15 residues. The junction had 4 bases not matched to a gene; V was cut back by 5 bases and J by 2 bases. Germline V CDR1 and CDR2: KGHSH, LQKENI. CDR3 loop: CASSKGQGDNYGYTF. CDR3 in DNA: TGTGCCAGCTCAAAGGGACAGGGGGACAACTATGGCTACACCTTC.

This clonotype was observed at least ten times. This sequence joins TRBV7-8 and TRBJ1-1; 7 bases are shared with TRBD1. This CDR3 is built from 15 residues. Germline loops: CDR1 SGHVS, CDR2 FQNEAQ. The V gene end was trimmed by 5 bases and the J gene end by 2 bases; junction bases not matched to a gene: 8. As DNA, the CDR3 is TGTGCCAGCAGCCCAGAGGGACAGCTTAACACTGAAGCTTTCTTT. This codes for CASSPEGQLNTEAFF.

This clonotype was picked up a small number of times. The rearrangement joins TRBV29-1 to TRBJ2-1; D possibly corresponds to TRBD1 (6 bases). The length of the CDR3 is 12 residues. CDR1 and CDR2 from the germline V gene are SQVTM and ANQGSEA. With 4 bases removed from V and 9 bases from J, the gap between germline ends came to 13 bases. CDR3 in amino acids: CSVVAPRGEQFF. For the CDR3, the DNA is TGCAGCGTTGTGGCCCCCAGGGGTGAGCAGTTCTTC.

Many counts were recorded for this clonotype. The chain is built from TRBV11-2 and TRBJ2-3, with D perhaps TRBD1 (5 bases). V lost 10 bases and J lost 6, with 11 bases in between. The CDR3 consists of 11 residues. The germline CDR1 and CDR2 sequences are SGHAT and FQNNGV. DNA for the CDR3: TGTGCCACCAGGGCCGGCGATACGCAGTATTTT. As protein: CATRAGDTQYF.

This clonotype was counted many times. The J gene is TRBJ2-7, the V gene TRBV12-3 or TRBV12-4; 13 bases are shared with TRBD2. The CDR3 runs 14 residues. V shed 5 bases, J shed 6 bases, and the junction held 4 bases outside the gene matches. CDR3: CASSQRTSGGEQYF. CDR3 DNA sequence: TGTGCCAGCAGTCAACGGACTAGCGGGGGCGAGCAGTACTTC.

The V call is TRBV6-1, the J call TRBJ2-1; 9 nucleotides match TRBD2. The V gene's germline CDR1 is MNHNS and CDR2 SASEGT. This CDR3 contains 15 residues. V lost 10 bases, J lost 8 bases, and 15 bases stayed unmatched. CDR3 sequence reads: CATSLSGRLLDEQFF. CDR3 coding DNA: TGTGCCACCTCCCTTAGCGGGAGACTTCTGGATGAGCAGTTCTTC.

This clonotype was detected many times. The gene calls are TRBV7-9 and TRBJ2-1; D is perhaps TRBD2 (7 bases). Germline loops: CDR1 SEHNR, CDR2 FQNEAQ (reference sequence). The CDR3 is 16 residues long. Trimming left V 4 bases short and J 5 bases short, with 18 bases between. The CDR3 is CASSYGGGARDNEQFF. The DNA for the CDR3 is TGTGCCAGCAGCTACGGTGGGGGGGCCCGGGACAATGAGCAGTTCTTC.

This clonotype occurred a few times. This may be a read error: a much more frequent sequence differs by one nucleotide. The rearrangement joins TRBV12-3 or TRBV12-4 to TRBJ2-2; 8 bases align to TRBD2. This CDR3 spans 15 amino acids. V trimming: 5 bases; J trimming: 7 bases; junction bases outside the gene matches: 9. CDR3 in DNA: TGTGCCAGCAGTCCAACGGGAGGGCTCGTCGGGGAGCTGTTTTTT. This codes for CASSPTGGLVGELFF.

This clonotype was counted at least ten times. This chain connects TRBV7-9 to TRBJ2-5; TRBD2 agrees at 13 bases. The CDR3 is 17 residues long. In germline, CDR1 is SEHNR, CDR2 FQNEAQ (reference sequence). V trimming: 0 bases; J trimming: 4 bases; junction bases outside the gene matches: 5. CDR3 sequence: CASSLAGTSGTGETQYF. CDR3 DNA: TGTGCCAGCAGCTTAGCGGGGACTAGCGGGACTGGAGAGACCCAGTACTTC. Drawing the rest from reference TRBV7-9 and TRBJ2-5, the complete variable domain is DTGVSQNPRHKITKRGQNVTFRCDPISEHNRLYWYRQTLGQGPEFLTYFQNEAQLEKSRLLSDRFSAERPKGSFSTLEIQRTEQGDSAMYLCASSLAGTSGTGETQYFGPGTRLLVL.

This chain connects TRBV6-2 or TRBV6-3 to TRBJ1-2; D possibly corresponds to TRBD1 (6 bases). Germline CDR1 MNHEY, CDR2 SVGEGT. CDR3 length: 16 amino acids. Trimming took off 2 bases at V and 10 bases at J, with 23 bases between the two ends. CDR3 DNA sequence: TGTGCCAGCAGTTACCTCCTCACCGGGGGCAGGATAGTCTACACCTTC. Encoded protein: CASSYLLTGGRIVYTF.

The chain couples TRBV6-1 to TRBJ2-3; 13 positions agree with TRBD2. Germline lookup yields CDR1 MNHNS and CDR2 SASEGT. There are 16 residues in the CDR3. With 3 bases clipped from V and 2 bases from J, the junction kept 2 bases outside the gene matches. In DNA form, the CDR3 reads TGTGCCAGCAGTGAGACTAGCGGGGGGCCCACAGATACGCAGTATTTT. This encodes CASSETSGGPTDTQYF.

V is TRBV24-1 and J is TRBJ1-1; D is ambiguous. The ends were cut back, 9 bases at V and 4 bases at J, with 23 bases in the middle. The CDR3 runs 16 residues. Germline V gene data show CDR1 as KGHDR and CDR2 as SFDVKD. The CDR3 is CATLTKTGSGSTEAFF. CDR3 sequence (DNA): TGTGCCACCTTAACGAAAACGGGGAGTGGGAGCACTGAAGCTTTCTTT.

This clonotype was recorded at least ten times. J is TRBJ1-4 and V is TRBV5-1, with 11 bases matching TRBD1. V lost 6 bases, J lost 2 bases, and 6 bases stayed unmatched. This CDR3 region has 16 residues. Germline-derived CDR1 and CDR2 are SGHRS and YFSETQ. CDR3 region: CASTRTGGGTNEKLFF. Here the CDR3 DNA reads TGCGCCAGCACCCGGACAGGGGGCGGTACTAATGAAAAACTGTTTTTT.

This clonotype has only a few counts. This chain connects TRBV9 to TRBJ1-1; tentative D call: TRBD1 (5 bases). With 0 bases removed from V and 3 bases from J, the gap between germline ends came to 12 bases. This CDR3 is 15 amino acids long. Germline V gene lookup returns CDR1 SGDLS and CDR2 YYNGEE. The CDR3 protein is CASSVEPSGDTEAFF. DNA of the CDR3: TGTGCCAGCAGCGTAGAACCCTCGGGGGACACTGAAGCTTTCTTT.

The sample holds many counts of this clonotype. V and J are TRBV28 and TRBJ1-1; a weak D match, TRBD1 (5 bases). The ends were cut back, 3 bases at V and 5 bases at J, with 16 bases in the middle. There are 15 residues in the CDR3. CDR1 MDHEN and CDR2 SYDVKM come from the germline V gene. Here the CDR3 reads CASSLISGTSTEAFF. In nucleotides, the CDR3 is TGTGCCAGCAGTTTGATATCCGGGACTTCTACTGAAGCTTTCTTT.